Only a few counts were recorded for the clone carrying this T cell receptor beta chain. Its matching antigen is unknown. Each library that profiled naive CD8 cells came from approximately 20,000 to 1,000,000 sorted cells with 10%, 30% or 50% RNA. Using its own MiXCR run on the PCR reads, TCRdb lists one record per CDR3 protein. The sample records around 65,000 distinct CDR3 sequences, less than 20% being singletons. These data are taken from a study of molecular identifiers for immune sequencing clone quantification. Study-wide points: Beyond 20 RNA copies, clones held over 98% of effector molecules, compared with under 1% in naive cells.

The sequenced sample was naive CD8+ T cells from blood, with Jurkat cell RNA spiked in. The subset denotes: FACS-sorted CD8+CD4-CCR7+CD45RA+ naive T cells. The clonotype originates from a human donor in good health. Some libraries in this study had Jurkat cell RNA spiked in.

CDR3 loop: CASSLVGSGLLEQYF. CDR3 DNA sequence: TGTGCCAGCAGCTTGGTAGGGTCGGGACTACTCGAGCAGTACTTC. This rearrangement joins TRBV5-6 to TRBJ2-7; TRBD2 matches 7 bases. With V trimmed by 0 bases and J by 6 bases, 9 bases remained unmatched. From germline, CDR1 is SGHDT and CDR2 YYEEEE. The CDR3 length is 15 residues. Drawing the rest from reference TRBV5-6 and TRBJ2-7, the complete variable domain is DAGVTQSPTHLIKTRGQQVTLRCSPKSGHDTVSWYQQALGQGPQFIFQYYEEEERQRGNFPDRFSGHQFPNYSSELNVNALLLGDSALYLCASSLVGSGLLEQYFGPGTRLTVT.